The next 13 T cell receptor beta chains were all read from a single sample in a study of vaccination and CD4 T cells after COVID-19 (dated by TCRdb to between 2021 and 2022). These receptors' targets are unknown. The treatment or condition label corresponds to: approximately nine-day PBMC culture with coronavirus spike peptide pools or control peptides (ViraFEST assay). Library generation was performed with PCR. Data came from an Illumina iSeq 100. DNA from cultured CD4+ T cells underwent TCR sequencing with the Oncomine TCR Beta short-read assay at the Johns Hopkins FTIC core. TCRdb itself trimmed the public reads at Q25 with fastp, ran MiXCR and retained productive beta chains. For every CDR3 protein sequence, its rows merge into one entry that carries the most common genes and DNA. The sample data list around 14,000 distinct CDR3 sequences, and about 50% of these were observed just once. Approximately 8.4% of the sample is taken by the ten largest.

The sequencing used CD4+ T cells from blood, cultured in vitro, collected before SARS-CoV-2 vaccination. The receptors here all came from a human donor who had recovered from COVID-19.

The V gene is TRBV6-5, the J gene TRBJ1-2; D call uncertain. The CDR3 is 13 residues long. Looked up from germline, CDR1 is MNHEY and CDR2 is SVGAGI. Between the trimmed V and J ends, which lost 2 bases and 8 bases, there was a span of 12 bases. The CDR3 is CASSYGEKVGYTF. The CDR3 coding sequence is TGTGCCAGCAGTTACGGGGAGAAGGTGGGCTACACCTTC.

The J gene is TRBJ2-7, the V gene TRBV6-2 or TRBV6-3; the match to TRBD1 covers 8 bases. This CDR3 comprises 15 residues. The V and J ends lost 6 bases and 5 bases, in that order; junction bases with no gene match: 12. Germline assignment: CDR1 MNHEY and CDR2 SVGEGT. The CDR3 coding sequence is TGTGCCAGCAGACCCGGACAGGGAAGCAACCACGAGCAGTACTTC. Translated: CASRPGQGSNHEQYF.

The V and J genes are TRBV20-1 and TRBJ1-5; D is perhaps TRBD1 (5 bases). Trimming cost V 1 base and J 9 bases, with 10 bases left between them. CDR3 length equals 12 residues. CDR1 and CDR2 from the germline V gene are DFQATT and SNEGSKA (reference sequence). Written as DNA, the CDR3 is TGCAGTGCTAGAGTTCGGGGGTCGCCCCAGCATTTT. As protein: CSARVRGSPQHF.

J is TRBJ1-1 and V is TRBV19, with a possible D match to TRBD1 (6 bases). The V end lost 10 bases, the J end lost 3 bases, and 18 bases lay between the germline ends. The CDR3 length is 14 residues. Germline V gene sequence: CDR1 LNHDA, CDR2 SQIVND (reference sequence). The CDR3 DNA reads TGTGCCACTAGACGGGGGCGGAGCTACACTGAAGCTTTCTTT. Residues: CATRRGRSYTEAFF.

Points on this clonotype: A read error may be the cause here, since a much bigger clone is one base away. The genes are TRBV10-3 and TRBJ2-1; 9 nucleotides align to TRBD2. This CDR3 region has 16 residues. Germline-derived CDR1 and CDR2 are ENHRY and SYGVKD. The CDR3 nucleotides read TGTGCCATCAGTGATGTTCGCGGGGGGGACTACAATGGGCAGTTCTTC. Translating it yields CAISDVRGGDYNGQFF.

There are a few counts of this clonotype. J is TRBJ1-2 and V is TRBV19, with 7 bases lining up with TRBD1. CDR3 size: 13 residues. J gave up 7 bases and V 6 bases, and 8 bases lay outside the gene matches. CDR1 is LNHDA, CDR2 SQIVND, per germline (reference sequence). This CDR3 reads CASSPKGALGYTF. Here the CDR3 DNA reads TGTGCCAGTAGCCCGAAGGGGGCGCTTGGCTACACCTTC.

This clonotype was detected a few times. V usage is TRBV20-1 and J usage is TRBJ1-6; D is uncertain. V lost 3 bases to trimming and J lost 1 base, with 7 bases between them. The length of the CDR3 is 14 residues. The V gene's germline CDR1 is DFQATT and CDR2 SNEGSKA (reference sequence). CDR3 sequence (DNA): TGCAGTGCTAGGAGGGAGTCCTATAATTCACCCCTCCACTTT. Residues: CSARRESYNSPLHF.

The CDR3 here is CASSQESFSPLHF. The CDR3 nucleotides are TGCGCCAGCAGCCAAGAGTCTTTTTCACCCCTCCACTTT. This chain connects TRBV4-3 to TRBJ1-6; no reliable D call. The CDR3 contains 13 residues. V was pared by 0 bases and J by 9 bases, with 6 bases between. Germline V lookup: CDR1 LGHNA, CDR2 YSLEER.

This clonotype was counted a few times. The J gene is TRBJ1-5, the V gene TRBV19, with a tentative D call TRBD1 (5 bases). Germline CDR1 LNHDA, CDR2 SQIVND (reference sequence). Between the trimmed V and J ends, which lost 5 bases and 0 bases, there was a span of 23 bases. The CDR3 length is 19 residues. The CDR3 region is CASSALVQRGINSNQPQHF. The CDR3 bases are TGTGCCAGTAGTGCCTTGGTTCAGCGGGGCATTAATAGCAATCAGCCCCAGCATTTT.

The chain employs TRBV28 and TRBJ2-1, with 9 bases that match TRBD2. J gave up 8 bases and V 2 bases, and 19 bases lay outside the gene matches. The CDR3 has 19 amino acids. Germline CDR1 MDHEN, CDR2 SYDVKM. Here the CDR3 DNA reads TGTGCCAGCAGTTTAAGTAGCGGGGAGGGACTAGCCTTGGGCGATGAGCAGTTCTTC. Protein: CASSLSSGEGLALGDEQFF.

There are a few counts of this clonotype. V usage is TRBV27 and J usage is TRBJ2-3, with 9 bases aligning to TRBD2. There are 14 residues in the CDR3. Germline loops: CDR1 MNHEY, CDR2 SMNVEV (reference sequence). V shed 6 bases, J shed 5 bases, and the junction held 6 bases outside the gene matches. The CDR3 nucleotides are TGTGCCAGCAGGATAGCGGGGGTGAAAGATACGCAGTATTTT. Translating it yields CASRIAGVKDTQYF.

The V call is TRBV20-1, the J call TRBJ1-2, with D unresolved. V shed 0 bases and J shed 1 base, with 6 bases lying between them. There are 13 residues in the CDR3. From germline, CDR1 is DFQATT and CDR2 SNEGSKA (reference sequence). CDR3: CSARDGFNYGYTF. CDR3 nucleotide sequence: TGCAGTGCTAGAGATGGTTTTAACTATGGCTACACCTTC.

The rearrangement joins TRBV29-1 to TRBJ1-3, with a tentative D call TRBD1 (5 bases). In germline, CDR1 is SQVTM, CDR2 ANQGSEA. There are 13 residues in the CDR3. Trimming stripped 7 bases from V and 3 bases from J, with 13 bases between. DNA for the CDR3: TGCAGCGCCGACGGGGGAGGTGGAAACACCATATATTTT. Translated, it gives CSADGGGGNTIYF.